The entry below describes one TCR beta chain. There are a few counts of this clonotype. Its antigen is not yet known. It has no much larger one-base neighbor in the sample; base qualities were not kept. Library preparation attached unique molecular identifiers to individual cDNA molecules for quantitative, reproducible TCR counting. For every blood RNA sample, sequencing covered both the TCR alpha and TCR beta chains. Per the source publication's procedure: A median of about 100,000 TCRs per sample was observed, with a range of 23,224 to 690,600. The Decombinator software suite was used to annotate V, J and CDR3 in the TCR reads. Every sample was subsampled to the same number of TCRs (28,000) for the PS versus PT1 abundance plots. TCRs were defined as expanded if absent before sensitization and observed at least eight times at the 2-week time point. TCRdb reprocessing: public reads trimmed at Q25 with fastp, clones called with MiXCR, in-frame beta chains kept. Under each unique CDR3 protein, matching rows form one entry showing the most common genes and DNA. The V and J calls come from TCRdb's annotation, not from the publication. This sample comprises about 200 distinct CDR3 sequences, approximately 50% of them detected only once. The leading ten clones occupy roughly a sixth of the sample.

The record originates from a study of human T cells and chemical hapten exposure (dated by TCRdb to about 2021). A note on the overall study: For sensitization, 2% DPC in acetone was applied to a 2 cm by 2 cm area of upper inner arm skin. Throughout the approximately 25-week study period, patients were also given weekly therapeutic DPC doses on the scalp. Patch testing was performed on the upper back with Finn chambers containing 0.01% DPC, and the patch tests were scored after 6 days according to International Contact Dermatitis Research Group standards. Alopecia areata with under or over 50% scalp involvement, alopecia totalis and alopecia universalis were represented in the patient cohort, which was mostly female. Libraries were pooled for sequencing, and variation in per-sample TCR yields was attributed mainly to small differences in library volumes within the pool. In alopecia patients, the study followed how the peripheral blood TCR repertoire changed in vivo over primary and secondary sensitization to diphenylcyclopropenone (DPC), a hapten. Blood samples were taken from patients before sensitization (week 0) and at 2, 6 and about 24 weeks after DPC sensitization. Blood for TCR sequencing was provided by twenty-nine alopecia patients at one to four time points (pre-sensitization, 2, 6 and 24 weeks). The study at large found these results: After repeated subsampling, changes were observed in the strength of the expansion versus patch-test correlation and in the threshold at which the correlation became significant. Patch test score was positively correlated with the number of PT1 expanded TCRs, with significance at thresholds 8, 16 and 32 but not at 4. Alopecia, a presumed autoimmune disease, was present in all patients, so the immune response of the patients might differ from that of healthy individuals. Compared with pre-sensitization or healthy control sets, expanded TCRs formed significantly more large CDR3 similarity clusters, which is consistent with antigen-driven responses. DPC sensitization did not change how many TCRs were above 1 in 1000 frequency, and no evidence was found of alterations in global repertoire structure.

The sample's treatment or condition label, in plain terms: therapeutic diphenylcyclopropenone sensitization with weekly scalp DPC. At each patch-test visit, blood was drawn before the patch test was applied. To be eligible, patients had to be aged 18 to 70, diagnosed with alopecia and judged suitable for DPC therapy, while pregnant patients were excluded. Unfractionated whole blood was collected in Tempus Blood RNA tubes, and total RNA was extracted from that blood. This sequence originates from an adult with alopecia areata. Some clones in this sample may be carry-over from other donors' samples. This table probably holds off-target reads from a library built for another chain. This sample comprised whole blood, obtained before DPC sensitization or 2, 6, or about 24 weeks after (not recorded which).

This receptor carries the CDR3 CASTDGQGTDGYTF. The DNA is TGTGCCAGCACCGATGGACAGGGGACAGACGGCTACACCTTC. The rearrangement combines TRBV6-2 or TRBV6-3 with TRBJ1-2; 9 of the junction bases match TRBD1. The CDR3 runs 14 residues from the cysteine to the phenylalanine. The entry retains the CDR3 DNA only, 42 bases that are in frame from base 1. From the germline V gene, CDR1 is MNHEY and CDR2 is SVGEGT. Germline trimming amounts to 7 bases on V and 8 bases on J, with 11 as the count of junction bases outside the gene matches.